The clone carrying this TCR beta chain has a count of ten or more. TCRdb analysed the RACE reads with MiXCR anew, one entry per CDR3 protein. The table lists tens of thousands of distinct CDR3 sequences, 3.5% to 4.5% of them singletons. The time point denotes: healthy volunteer bleed at 2 weeks. Total RNA was isolated from whole blood that had not been fractionated. This CDR3 is 16 amino acids long. With V trimmed by 1 base and J by 3 bases, 6 bases remained unmatched. CDR1 is MGHRA, CDR2 YSYEKL, per germline. This sample is drawn from a study of human T cells and chemical hapten exposure. The V and J genes are TRBV4-1 and TRBJ2-7, with 10 bases lining up with TRBD2. The receptor's source is a human donor in good health. Some clones in this sample may be carry-over from other donors' samples. The sequencing sample was made of whole blood. In nucleotides, the CDR3 is TGCGCCAGCAGCCAAGGCTTCCTAGCGGGAGTCTACGAGCAGTACTTC. Translated, it gives CASSQGFLAGVYEQYF.